This TCR beta chain was sequenced in a study of blood T cell repertoires in COVID-19. As for the study in general: In each case, the material was cDNA or gDNA derived from T cells, B-cell-depleted T cells, or PBMCs.

V gave up 1 base and J gave up 2 bases; unmatched junction bases: 4. CDR3 length: 15 amino acids. The germline V gene encodes CDR1 KGHSH and CDR2 LQKENI. The repertoire was sequenced with immunoSEQ multiplex PCR; TCRdb's copy has only in-frame clones and lacks some. The sample yields about 95,000 clones, more than 80% seen once. Material: peripheral blood. The TCR comes from a human donor in a cohort sampled during active COVID-19. The chain joins TRBV18 to TRBJ2-7, with 8 bases lining up with TRBD1. The DNA of the CDR3 is TGTGCCAGCTCACCACAGGGACAGGCCGCCTACGAGCAGTACTTC. As protein: CASSPQGQAAYEQYF.